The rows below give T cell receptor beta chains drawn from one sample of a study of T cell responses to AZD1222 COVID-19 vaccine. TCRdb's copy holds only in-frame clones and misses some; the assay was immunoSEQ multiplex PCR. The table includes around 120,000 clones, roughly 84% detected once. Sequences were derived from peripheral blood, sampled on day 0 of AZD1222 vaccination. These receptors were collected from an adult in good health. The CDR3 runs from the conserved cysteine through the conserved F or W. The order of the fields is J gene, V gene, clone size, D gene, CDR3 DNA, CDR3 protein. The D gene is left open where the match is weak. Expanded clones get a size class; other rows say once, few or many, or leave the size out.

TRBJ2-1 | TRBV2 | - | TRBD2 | TGTGCCAGCAGTGAAGCGCTAGCGGGGGAGTCTGAGCAGTTCTTC | CASSEALAGESEQFF
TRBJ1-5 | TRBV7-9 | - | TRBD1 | TGTGCCAGCAGCCCGGACAGGGGAGACCAGCCCCAGCATTTT | CASSPDRGDQPQHF
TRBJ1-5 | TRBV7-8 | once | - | TGTGCCAGCAGCTTCAGGCAGGGTGAACAGCCCCAGCATTTT | CASSFRQGEQPQHF
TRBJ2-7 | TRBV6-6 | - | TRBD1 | TGTGCCAGCACTGCCGGGACAGGCTCCTACGAGCAGTACTTC | CASTAGTGSYEQYF
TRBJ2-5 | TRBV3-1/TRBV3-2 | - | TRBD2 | TGTGCCAGCAGCCAAGATAGCGCGGGGGTGTGGGAGACCCAGTACTTC | CASSQDSAGVWETQYF
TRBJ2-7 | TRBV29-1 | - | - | TGCAGCGTTCTTGGGGCTGAACACTACGAGCAGTACTTC | CSVLGAEHYEQYF
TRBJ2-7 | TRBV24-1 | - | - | TGTGCCACCAGTGATGACAGCTACGAGCAGTACTTC | CATSDDSYEQYF
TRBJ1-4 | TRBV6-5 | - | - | TGTGCCAGCAGTAGACAGGAATCTAATGAAAAACTGTTTTTT | CASSRQESNEKLFF
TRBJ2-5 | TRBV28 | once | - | TGTGCCAGCACCTTCGGACAGAACCAAGAGACCCAGTACTTC | CASTFGQNQETQYF
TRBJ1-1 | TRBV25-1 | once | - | TGTGCCAGCAGTGAACAGGGAGCGGGCACTGAAGCTTTCTTT | CASSEQGAGTEAFF
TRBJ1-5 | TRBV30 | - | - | TGTGCCTGGACAAACGGCAACGGTCAGCCCCAGCATTTT | CAWTNGNGQPQHF
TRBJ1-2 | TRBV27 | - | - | TGTGCCAGCAGCCGGGACAAATTGAGCTACACCTTC | CASSRDKLSYTF
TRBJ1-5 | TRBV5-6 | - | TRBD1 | TGTGCCAGCAGCCTGGACAGGGAGGGCAATCAGCCCCAGCATTTT | CASSLDREGNQPQHF
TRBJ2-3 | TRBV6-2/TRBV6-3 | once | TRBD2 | TGTGCCAGCAGTCCCACCTTAGCGGGGGCCTCTTCCACACATACGCAGTATTTT | CASSPTLAGASSTHTQYF
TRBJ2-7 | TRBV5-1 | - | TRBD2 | TGCGCCAGCAGCGCTAGCGGGGGTGCCTACGAGCAGTACTTC | CASSASGGAYEQYF
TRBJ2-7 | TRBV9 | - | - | TGTGCCAGCAGCGACTCGGTTGGGCCTGTCGGGGAGCAGTACTTC | CASSDSVGPVGEQYF
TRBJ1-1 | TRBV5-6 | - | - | TGTGCCAGCAGCTTATTTACTGGGAACACTGAAGCTTTCTTT | CASSLFTGNTEAFF
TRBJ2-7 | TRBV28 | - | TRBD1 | TGTGCCAGCAGTCCCCGGACAGGCGTTAGCTCCTACGAGCAGTACTTC | CASSPRTGVSSYEQYF
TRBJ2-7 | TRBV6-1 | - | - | TGTGCCAGCAGTTATGCCTACGAGCAGTACTTC | CASSYAYEQYF
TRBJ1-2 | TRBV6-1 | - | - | TGTGCCAGCAGTGAAGCCGGAACAGAAGGGTGGTATGGCTACACCTTC | CASSEAGTEGWYGYTF
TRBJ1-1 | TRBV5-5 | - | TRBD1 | TGTGCCAGCAGCTGGACAGGGGCGAACACTGAAGCTTTCTTT | CASSWTGANTEAFF
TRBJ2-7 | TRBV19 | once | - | TGTGCCAGTAGTATAGGATCGGGGGAGTTTTCCTACGAGCAGTACTTC | CASSIGSGEFSYEQYF
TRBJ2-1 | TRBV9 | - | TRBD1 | TGTGCCAGCAGCGTTGAGGGGACAGCCTACAATGAGCAGTTCTTC | CASSVEGTAYNEQFF
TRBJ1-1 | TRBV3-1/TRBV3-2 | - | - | TGTGCCAGCAGCCAAGCAGGGAGGAACACTGAAGCTTTCTTT | CASSQAGRNTEAFF
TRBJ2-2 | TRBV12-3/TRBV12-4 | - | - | TGTGCCAGCAGTGTACAAGGCGGGGAGCTGTTTTTT | CASSVQGGELFF
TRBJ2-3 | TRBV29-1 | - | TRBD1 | TGCAGCGTTGGACCGGGACAGGAGATGGATACGCAGTATTTT | CSVGPGQEMDTQYF
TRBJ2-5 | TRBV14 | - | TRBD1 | TGTGCCAGCAGCCAACCCCGAGAGGACAGGGGGGGAGAGACCCAGTACTTC | CASSQPREDRGGETQYF
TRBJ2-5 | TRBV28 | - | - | TGTGCCAGCAGCCCCCTGACAGAATACCAAGAGACCCAGTACTTC | CASSPLTEYQETQYF
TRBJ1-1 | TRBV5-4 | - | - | TGTGCCAGCAGCTTCTCGGCTGACCCTCACTTCACTGAAGCTTTCTTT | CASSFSADPHFTEAFF
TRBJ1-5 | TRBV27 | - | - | TGTGCCAGCAGTCTAGGGGGAAACAATCAGCCCCAGCATTTT | CASSLGGNNQPQHF
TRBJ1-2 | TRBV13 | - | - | TGTGCCAGCAGCTTATATGCCGGGAGCTATGGCTACACCTTC | CASSLYAGSYGYTF
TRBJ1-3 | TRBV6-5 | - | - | TGTGCCAGCAGTTACCAAGGGGAGGGAGACACCATATATTTT | CASSYQGEGDTIYF
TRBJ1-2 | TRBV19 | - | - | TGTGCCAGTAGTATAACAGGGATTGGGGGCTACACCTTC | CASSITGIGGYTF
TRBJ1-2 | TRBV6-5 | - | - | TGTGCCAGCAGTTACTCCTTGGGGAACTATGGCTACACCTTC | CASSYSLGNYGYTF
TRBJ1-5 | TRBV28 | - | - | TGTGCCAGCAGCCAAGGAGGGGCGCGAGGCAATCAGCCCCAGCATTTT | CASSQGGARGNQPQHF
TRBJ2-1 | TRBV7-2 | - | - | TGTGCCAGCAGCTCCAGCCTAGCGCAATACAATGAGCAGTTCTTC | CASSSSLAQYNEQFF